One and the same sample provided the 28 T cell receptor beta chains below, sequenced in a study of blood T cell repertoires in COVID-19 (TCRdb year 2020). The library was made by the immunoSEQ multiplex PCR assay. Sourced from immuneACCESS, this table was stored by TCRdb with only in-frame sequences that have V and J called. A share of the clones is absent; for the studies checked, an unresolved V gene accounts for under half, and the remainder has no known explanation. Within this sample are around 200,000 clones, with around 84% of them counted one time only. In total, the top ten clones hold 6.5% to 9% of the sample. What was sequenced was PBMCs or T cells enriched from blood (not recorded which). The receptors here all came from a woman in her thirties or forties with acute COVID-19.

V and J are TRBV5-1 and TRBJ2-1; 9 bases are shared with TRBD1. This CDR3 has 15 amino acids. Germline-derived CDR1 and CDR2 are SGHRS and YFSETQ. V was clipped by 4 bases and J by 5 bases; unmatched bases: 7. DNA of the CDR3: TGCGCCAGCAGCCCCCGGGACAGGGAAAACAATGAGCAGTTCTTC. Translating gives CASSPRDRENNEQFF.

V is TRBV4-2 and J is TRBJ1-5, with 10 bases fitting TRBD1. This CDR3 has 18 amino acids. V dropped 1 base and J dropped 1; count of bases not matched to a gene: 7. Germline CDR1 reads LGHNA; CDR2 reads YNFKEQ. The DNA for the CDR3 is TGTGCCAGCAGCCAAGGACAGGGGGCTTCTTCGAGCAATCAGCCCCAGCATTTT. This codes for CASSQGQGASSSNQPQHF.

This clone was seen a handful of times. The rearrangement joins TRBV11-2 to TRBJ1-3; D is undetermined. Per the germline V gene, CDR1 is SGHAT and CDR2 is FQNNGV. V lost 0 bases and J lost 6, with 6 bases in between. The CDR3 is 13 amino acids. This chain's CDR3 is CASSLERLNTIYF. The CDR3 DNA reads as TGTGCCAGCAGCTTAGAGCGATTAAACACCATATATTTT.

This clone was detected only once. CDR3 sequence: CATSRYRQVAGNTIYF. CDR3 in DNA: TGTGCCACCAGCAGGTACCGACAGGTTGCTGGAAACACCATATATTTT. The chain uses TRBV15 and TRBJ1-3, with D possibly being TRBD1 (6 bases). The ends were cut back, 3 bases at V and 2 bases at J, with 14 bases in the middle. Germline CDR1 LNHNV, CDR2 YYDKDF (reference sequence). The CDR3 covers 16 residues.

The chain recombines TRBV11-2 with TRBJ2-7; 7 nucleotides agree with TRBD1. Germline V gene sequence: CDR1 SGHAT, CDR2 FQNNGV. The V and J ends lost 4 bases and 5 bases, in that order; junction bases with no gene match: 8. This CDR3 is 14 amino acids long. CDR3 sequence (DNA): TGTGCCAGCAGCTATCGCGGACAGGCCCACGAGCAGTACTTC. Translated, it gives CASSYRGQAHEQYF. Using reference TRBV11-2 and TRBJ2-7 for the parts outside the CDR3, the full variable domain is EAGVAQSPRYKIIEKRQSVAFWCNPISGHATLYWYQQILGQGPKLLIQFQNNGVVDDSQLPKDRFSAERLKGVDSTLKIQPAKLEDSAVYLCASSYRGQAHEQYFGPGTRLTVT.

The chain is built from TRBV10-3 and TRBJ2-3; D gene unclear. Germline CDR1 ENHRY, CDR2 SYGVKD. The CDR3 sequence is 14 residues long. The V gene lost 3 bases and the J gene lost 4 bases, with 11 bases spanning the gap. The CDR3 is CAISESARPDTQYF. CDR3 sequence (DNA): TGTGCCATCAGTGAAAGTGCGAGGCCAGATACGCAGTATTTT.

V is TRBV14 and J is TRBJ2-3; 9 bases align to TRBD1. V dropped 4 bases and J dropped 6; count of bases not matched to a gene: 5. The germline gives CDR1 SGHDN, CDR2 FVKESK. The CDR3 extends over 14 amino acids. The CDR3 nucleotides read TGTGCCAGCAGCCCCGGGACAGGGTGGGATACGCAGTATTTT. It codes for CASSPGTGWDTQYF. Full variable domain (remainder filled in from reference TRBV14 and TRBJ2-3): EAGVTQFPSHSVIEKGQTVTLRCDPISGHDNLYWYRRVMGKEIKFLLHFVKESKQDESGMPNNRFLAERTGGTYSTLKVQPAELEDSGVYFCASSPGTGWDTQYFGPGTRLTVL.

In this sample, this clone turned up a few times. This rearrangement joins TRBV6-5 to TRBJ2-7; 8 bases are a match to TRBD1. Germline CDR1 is MNHEY and CDR2 is SVGAGI. Trimming removed 6 bases from V and 4 bases from J; junction bases left unmatched: 11. This CDR3 has 15 amino acids. Here the CDR3 reads CASSVRTGKNYEQYF. The CDR3 bases are TGTGCCAGCAGCGTCAGGACAGGGAAAAATTACGAGCAGTACTTC.

V gene TRBV12-3 or TRBV12-4 combines with J gene TRBJ1-6; D is ambiguous. V lost 5 bases and J lost 8, with 7 bases in between. This CDR3 has 12 residues. The CDR3 loop reads CASSLDYSPLHF. CDR3 nucleotides: TGTGCCAGCAGTCTGGACTATTCACCCCTCCACTTT.

The chain links TRBV3-1 (or the pseudogene TRBV3-2) to TRBJ2-2; 11 bases align to TRBD2. Trimming cost V 4 bases and J 4 bases; bases outside gene matches: 2. The CDR3 runs 15 residues. The germline CDR1 and CDR2 sequences are LGHDT and YNNKEL (reference sequence). The CDR3 reads CASSLGLAGTGELFF. The CDR3 nucleotides are TGTGCCAGCAGCCTCGGACTAGCGGGCACCGGGGAGCTGTTTTTT.

This chain joins TRBV27 and TRBJ2-3; TRBD2 matches 7 bases. The CDR3 loop spans 15 amino acids. V gave up 5 bases and J gave up 9 bases; unmatched junction bases: 14. Germline V lookup: CDR1 MNHEY, CDR2 SMNVEV (reference sequence). The CDR3 spells CASSVMGGMQGTQYF. CDR3 DNA: TGTGCCAGCAGTGTTATGGGGGGGATGCAGGGCACGCAGTATTTT.

Points on this clone: Germline and junction disagree at one end, which may indicate a read error. V usage is TRBV6-4 and J usage is TRBJ2-4; TRBD1 agrees at 8 bases. Germline assignment: CDR1 MRHNA and CDR2 SNTAGT. There are 11 residues in the CDR3. CDR3 residues: CASSSLDRDSF. The CDR3 nucleotides are TGTGCCAGCAGTTCTCTGGACAGGGACAGCTTC.

This rearrangement joins TRBV5-6 to TRBJ1-5, with 9 bases that match TRBD1. V shed 2 bases and J 5 bases; nucleotides not matched to a gene: 5. This CDR3 is 15 amino acids long. CDR1 SGHDT and CDR2 YYEEEE come from the germline V gene. CDR3 sequence (DNA): TGTGCCAGCAGCTTCGGGACAGGGATGGATCAGCCCCAGCATTTT. Its protein product is CASSFGTGMDQPQHF.

The V and J genes are TRBV7-2 and TRBJ1-2, with 8 bases lining up with TRBD1. The CDR3 runs to 14 residues. The junction had 9 bases not matched to a gene; V was cut back by 5 bases and J by 7 bases. CDR1 SGHTA and CDR2 FQGNSA come from the germline V gene. CDR3 loop: CASSTTTGAIGYTF. The CDR3 bases are TGTGCCAGCAGCACTACGACAGGGGCGATTGGCTACACCTTC.

The chain joins TRBV6-4 to TRBJ2-2; D is undetermined. This CDR3 is built from 16 residues. From germline, CDR1 is MRHNA and CDR2 SNTAGT. V gave up 2 bases and J gave up 3 bases, with 13 bases separating them. CDR3: CASSDAPQFDTGELFF. The CDR3 coding sequence is TGTGCCAGCAGTGACGCACCCCAGTTCGACACCGGGGAGCTGTTTTTT.

V gene TRBV19 combines with J gene TRBJ1-5, with 7 bases aligning to TRBD1. The length of the CDR3 is 14 residues. Germline V gene data show CDR1 as LNHDA and CDR2 as SQIVND (reference sequence). V lost 4 bases to trimming and J lost 5 bases; unmatched junction nucleotides: 5. The CDR3 reads CASSTDRFYQPQHF. The DNA of the CDR3 is TGTGCCAGTAGTACGGACAGGTTTTATCAGCCCCAGCATTTT.

The gene calls are TRBV18 and TRBJ1-5; D is perhaps TRBD1 (5 bases). The CDR3 totals 16 residues. V gave up 1 base and J gave up 4 bases, with 14 bases separating them. Looked up from germline, CDR1 is KGHSH and CDR2 is LQKENI. CDR3 nucleotide sequence: TGTGCCAGCTCACCACGCATGGGGGGACCGAATCAGCCCCAGCATTTT. This gives the protein CASSPRMGGPNQPQHF.

This chain connects TRBV6-5 to TRBJ1-2; 7 bases are a match to TRBD1. The length of the CDR3 is 15 residues. Trimming removed 8 bases from V and 1 base from J; junction bases left unmatched: 10. Looked up from germline, CDR1 is MNHEY and CDR2 is SVGAGI. CDR3 residues: CASYGQVLVNYGYTF. DNA for the CDR3: TGTGCCAGCTACGGACAGGTCCTTGTTAACTATGGCTACACCTTC.

Details on this clone: The sample holds other DNA sequences that translate to the same CDR3. This rearrangement joins TRBV5-1 to TRBJ2-5; 14 nucleotides align to TRBD2. V gave up 4 bases and J gave up 2 bases; unmatched junction bases: 4. CDR3 length: 16 residues. Looked up from germline, CDR1 is SGHRS and CDR2 is YFSETQ. CDR3 sequence: CASSPGLAGAQETQYF. DNA for the CDR3: TGCGCCAGCAGCCCGGGACTAGCGGGAGCTCAAGAGACCCAGTACTTC.

V and J are TRBV29-1 and TRBJ2-3; no definite D call. Germline V gene lookup returns CDR1 SQVTM and CDR2 ANQGSEA. Trimming shortened V by 4 bases and J by 2 bases, and 4 bases separated the two germline ends. CDR3 size: 11 residues. The CDR3 here is CSVGHTDTQYF. In DNA form, the CDR3 reads TGCAGCGTTGGACACACAGATACGCAGTATTTT.

The chain couples TRBV25-1 to TRBJ1-2; 8 bases match TRBD1. CDR1 is MGHDK and CDR2 is SYGVNS in the germline V gene. The CDR3 sequence is 13 residues long. V gave up 4 bases and J gave up 4 bases; unmatched junction bases: 2. The chain's CDR3 is CASSAQGAYGYTF. In DNA, the CDR3 is TGTGCCAGCAGTGCGCAGGGGGCCTATGGCTACACCTTC.

This sequence joins TRBV5-1 and TRBJ2-3; D perhaps matches TRBD1 (6 bases). Germline V gives CDR1 SGHRS, CDR2 YFSETQ. The germline V and J ends were trimmed by 4 bases and 0 bases, with 15 bases remaining between them. This CDR3 is built from 16 residues. The CDR3 is CASSPTGQSSTDTQYF. DNA of the CDR3: TGCGCCAGCAGCCCCACAGGACAGAGTAGCACAGATACGCAGTATTTT. The complete variable domain, with remaining parts taken from reference TRBV5-1 and TRBJ2-3, reads KAGVTQTPRYLIKTRGQQVTLSCSPISGHRSVSWYQQTPGQGLQFLFEYFSETQRNKGNFPGRFSGRQFSNSRSEMNVSTLELGDSALYLCASSPTGQSSTDTQYFGPGTRLTVL.

The chain has TRBV19 and TRBJ1-5, with 9 positions matching TRBD1. Germline loops: CDR1 LNHDA, CDR2 SQIVND (reference sequence). V lost 8 bases and J lost 1; bases outside the gene matches: 15. This CDR3 contains 18 residues. The chain's CDR3 is CASVSGTGTPWSNQPQHF. The CDR3, as DNA: TGTGCCAGTGTATCCGGGACAGGGACCCCTTGGAGCAATCAGCCCCAGCATTTT.

J is TRBJ1-5 and V is TRBV2; D is undetermined. The CDR3 runs to 13 residues. V dropped 7 bases and J dropped 3 bases, with 10 bases sitting between them. Germline assignment: CDR1 SNHLY and CDR2 FYNNEI. In DNA, the CDR3 is TGTGCCAGCATCTCAGAAGTCAATCAGCCCCAGCATTTT. This sequence encodes CASISEVNQPQHF.

The chain couples TRBV10-1 to TRBJ2-1; D might be TRBD2 (5 bases). Germline CDR1 and CDR2: WNHNN and SYGVQD (reference sequence). CDR3 length: 13 residues. The V end lost 4 bases, the J end lost 10 bases, and 14 bases lay between the germline ends. CDR3 sequence: CASSGVGGGEQFF. In DNA, the CDR3 is TGCGCCAGCAGTGGAGTTGGTGGCGGGGAGCAGTTCTTC.

The chain uses TRBV6-1 and TRBJ2-1; D might be TRBD1 (5 bases). Germline V lookup: CDR1 MNHNS, CDR2 SASEGT. The CDR3 spans 15 residues. Trimming stripped 0 bases from V and 8 bases from J, with 14 bases between. CDR3 sequence (DNA): TGTGCCAGCAGTGAAGCCCTGGGGCAGATAGATGAGCAGTTCTTC. Amino acids: CASSEALGQIDEQFF.

This clone was picked up one time. The chain recombines TRBV10-3 with TRBJ2-3; no clear D. This CDR3 is built from 12 residues. Trimming left V 7 bases short and J 2 bases short, with 7 bases between. Germline CDR1 ENHRY, CDR2 SYGVKD. The CDR3 loop is CAITDFTDTQYF. CDR3 sequence (DNA): TGTGCCATCACCGACTTCACAGATACGCAGTATTTT.

This clone was counted between two and nine times. This chain uses TRBV28 with TRBJ1-2, with D possibly TRBD1 on 5 matching bases. The CDR3 covers 15 residues. Trimming stripped 8 bases from V and 4 bases from J, with 20 bases between. From germline, CDR1 is MDHEN and CDR2 SYDVKM. CDR3 sequence (DNA): TGTGCCAGCGCTCGGGGGGGAGGAGGTATCTATGGCTACACCTTC. Translation gives CASARGGGGIYGYTF.